These 20 T cell receptor beta chains share one sample of origin, sequenced in a study of shared clonotypes between healthy human individuals. Data came from immunoSEQ multiplex PCR; TCRdb stores just in-frame clones and leaves some out. The sample includes some 240,000 clones, approximately 65% of them seen just once. Input material: memory CD4+ T cells sorted from blood. Subset meaning: CD45RA-negative fraction. The receptors derive from a man younger than 40 in good health.

J is TRBJ2-7 and V is TRBV5-5, with D possibly being TRBD2 (5 bases). Germline loops: CDR1 SGHKS, CDR2 YYEKEE (reference sequence). The germline V and J ends were trimmed by 4 bases and 1 base, with 12 bases remaining between them. The CDR3 extends over 14 amino acids. The CDR3 sequence: CASSTLQRSYEQYF. The CDR3 DNA follows: TGTGCCAGCAGCACCTTACAGCGGTCCTACGAGCAGTACTTC.

V is TRBV7-9 and J is TRBJ2-5; D uncertain. The CDR3 runs 13 residues. With 1 base removed from V and 3 bases from J, the gap between germline ends came to 6 bases. Germline V gene sequence: CDR1 SEHNR, CDR2 FQNEAQ (reference sequence). The CDR3: CASSLDPKETQYF. The CDR3 DNA sequence: TGTGCCAGCAGCTTAGATCCGAAAGAGACCCAGTACTTC.

This chain connects TRBV5-6 to TRBJ1-1; D not certain. Germline loops: CDR1 SGHDT, CDR2 YYEEEE. The CDR3 length is 14 residues. V was cut by 2 bases and J by 1 base, with 9 bases left in between. The CDR3 region is CASSLSPPNTEAFF. For the CDR3, the DNA is TGTGCCAGCAGCTTAAGTCCCCCGAACACTGAAGCTTTCTTT.

The genes are TRBV5-1 and TRBJ2-3; D ambiguous. V lost 0 bases, J lost 4 bases, and 6 bases lay in between. Germline assignment: CDR1 SGHRS and CDR2 YFSETQ. This CDR3 contains 13 residues. CDR3 sequence (DNA): TGCGCCAGCAGCTTGGATCCCTCAGATACGCAGTATTTT. The encoded protein is CASSLDPSDTQYF.

V is TRBV7-9 and J is TRBJ2-7, with unresolved D. Trimming left V 6 bases short and J 9 bases short, with 15 bases between. This CDR3 contains 12 residues. CDR1 is SEHNR and CDR2 is FQNEAQ in the germline V gene (reference sequence). The CDR3: CASSITPDGQYF. CDR3 sequence (DNA): TGTGCCAGCAGTATAACGCCGGACGGGCAGTACTTC.

The chain carries TRBV15 and TRBJ2-5; 8 bases line up with TRBD2. J gave up 4 bases and V 5 bases, and 9 bases lay outside the gene matches. The germline gives CDR1 LNHNV, CDR2 YYDKDF (reference sequence). The CDR3 spans 15 residues. The CDR3: CATSGLAGKGETQYF. The CDR3 DNA is TGTGCCACCAGCGGGTTAGCGGGAAAGGGAGAGACCCAGTACTTC.

This clone was picked up one time. The chain combines TRBV5-1 with TRBJ2-3; TRBD1 is a possible D gene (5 bases). Germline V gene lookup returns CDR1 SGHRS and CDR2 YFSETQ. Trimming took 3 bases from V and 6 from J, leaving 14 bases between them. The CDR3 runs 14 residues. CDR3: CASSSLGARDTQYF. The DNA for the CDR3 is TGCGCCAGCAGCTCACTTGGGGCTAGGGATACGCAGTATTTT.

The chain has TRBV11-2 and TRBJ1-2; a possible D gene is TRBD1 (6 bases). Looked up from germline, CDR1 is SGHAT and CDR2 is FQNNGV. Deletions cut 5 bases from V and 6 bases from J, with 16 bases between. This CDR3 spans 14 amino acids. The CDR3 DNA reads TGTGCCAGCAGCGCCTATACAGGGTTGGATGGCTACACCTTC. This codes for CASSAYTGLDGYTF.

J is TRBJ2-2 and V is TRBV10-1, with 7 bases that match TRBD2. The CDR3 covers 16 residues. J was trimmed by 5 bases and V by 3 bases; bases with no gene match: 9. Germline values: CDR1 WNHNN, CDR2 SYGVQD (reference sequence). This CDR3 reads CASSDPLAGGTGELFF. In nucleotides, the CDR3 is TGCGCCAGCAGTGACCCGTTAGCGGGTGGGACCGGGGAGCTGTTTTTT.

The CDR3 sequence is CASSQVQGAYNEQFF. As DNA, the CDR3 is TGTGCCAGCAGCCAAGTACAGGGGGCCTACAATGAGCAGTTCTTC. The chain employs TRBV14 and TRBJ2-1; TRBD1 aligns across 8 bases. V gave up 1 base and J gave up 2 bases; unmatched junction bases: 1. This CDR3 spans 15 amino acids. The germline CDR1 and CDR2 sequences are SGHDN and FVKESK.

The chain couples TRBV28 to TRBJ2-1; 10 nucleotides agree with TRBD2. With 5 bases clipped from V and 5 bases from J, the junction kept 3 bases outside the gene matches. The CDR3 extends over 14 amino acids. Germline CDR1 reads MDHEN; CDR2 reads SYDVKM. This chain's CDR3 is CASSDGTSDNEQFF. DNA of the CDR3: TGTGCCAGCAGTGATGGGACTAGCGACAATGAGCAGTTCTTC.

This clone was seen a few times. The V call is TRBV5-1, the J call TRBJ2-7; 11 bases agree with TRBD2. V shed 0 bases, J shed 0 bases, and the junction held 2 bases outside the gene matches. The CDR3 is 16 residues long. From germline, CDR1 is SGHRS and CDR2 YFSETQ. The CDR3 protein is CASSLGLAGTSYEQYF. CDR3 DNA: TGCGCCAGCAGCTTGGGACTAGCGGGGACCTCCTACGAGCAGTACTTC.

This clone showed up just a few times. V and J are TRBV7-3 and TRBJ2-1; tentative D call: TRBD1 (5 bases). V was pared by 2 bases and J by 2 bases, with 13 bases between. Germline CDR1 and CDR2: SGHTA and FQGTGA. The CDR3 is made up of 16 amino acids. The CDR3 sequence is CASSLVGGAAYNEQFF. DNA for the CDR3: TGTGCCAGCAGCTTAGTGGGTGGGGCAGCCTACAATGAGCAGTTCTTC. Together with reference TRBV7-3 and TRBJ2-1, the CDR3 gives the full variable domain: GAGVSQTPSNKVTEKGKYVELRCDPISGHTALYWYRQSLGQGPEFLIYFQGTGAADDSGLPNDRFFAVRPEGSVSTLKIQRTERGDSAVYLCASSLVGGAAYNEQFFGPGTRLTVL.

The rearrangement uses TRBV6-1 and TRBJ1-5; D is unclear. Germline V gene data show CDR1 as MNHNS and CDR2 as SASEGT. The V end was cut by 3 bases, the J end by 9 bases, with 9 bases between. This CDR3 has 12 amino acids. The CDR3 spells CASSDPERPQHF. DNA of the CDR3: TGTGCCAGCAGTGATCCTGAGCGGCCCCAGCATTTT.

The chain couples TRBV12-2 to TRBJ2-1. TRBV12-2 is assigned pseudogene status. The CDR3 covers 14 residues. CDR3 sequence reads: CASRVYKYWDEQFF. CDR3 coding DNA: TGTGCAAGTCGCGTTTACAAATATTGGGATGAGCAGTTCTTC.

The J gene is TRBJ2-7, the V gene TRBV28; possibly TRBD2 for D (6 bases). Per the germline V gene, CDR1 is MDHEN and CDR2 is SYDVKM. V lost 7 bases, J lost 3 bases, and 28 bases lay in between. CDR3 length: 18 residues. The CDR3 DNA reads as TGTGCCAGCACCCAGTCGCGAGGGGCTGCGGGACTTATCTACGAGCAGTACTTC. Its translation: CASTQSRGAAGLIYEQYF.

The genes are TRBV29-1 and TRBJ2-7, with 9 bases fitting TRBD1. J was trimmed by 2 bases and V by 4 bases; bases with no gene match: 15. This CDR3 region has 17 residues. From germline, CDR1 is SQVTM and CDR2 ANQGSEA. The CDR3 DNA is TGCAGCGTTGTTTATGACAGGGGGGGATTCGGTCCCTACGAGCAGTACTTC. Translated: CSVVYDRGGFGPYEQYF.

This chain uses TRBV7-6 with TRBJ2-5; D remains unclear. Trimming pared 6 bases from V and 4 bases from J, leaving 21 bases between. Germline loops: CDR1 SGHVS, CDR2 FNYEAQ. This CDR3 has 16 residues. The CDR3 spells CASSSLHIRDLETQYF. CDR3 bases: TGTGCCAGCAGTTCCCTTCATATTAGAGACCTAGAGACCCAGTACTTC. The variable domain in full, completed from reference TRBV7-6 and TRBJ2-5, reads GAGVSQSPRYKVTKRGQDVALRCDPISGHVSLYWYRQALGQGPEFLTYFNYEAQQDKSGLPNDRFSAERPEGSISTLTIQRTEQRDSAMYRCASSSLHIRDLETQYFGPGTRLLVL.

This clone occurred many times. The gene calls are TRBV18 and TRBJ2-7; 9 nucleotides agree with TRBD1. This CDR3 spans 15 amino acids. V lost 3 bases and J lost 4; bases outside the gene matches: 7. Per germline, CDR1 KGHSH and CDR2 LQKENI. CDR3 sequence (DNA): TGTGCCAGCTCACCTCTACAGGGGGCGGCGTACGAGCAGTACTTC. Protein: CASSPLQGAAYEQYF.

The chain is built from TRBV25-1 and TRBJ2-3; TRBD2 might be the D (6 bases). CDR1 and CDR2 from the germline V gene are MGHDK and SYGVNS. CDR3 length equals 14 residues. Trimming removed 6 bases at V and 4 bases at J, with 14 bases between. CDR3 amino acids: CASRDTGGSDTQYF. In DNA, the CDR3 is TGTGCCAGCAGAGATACAGGAGGGTCAGATACGCAGTATTTT.